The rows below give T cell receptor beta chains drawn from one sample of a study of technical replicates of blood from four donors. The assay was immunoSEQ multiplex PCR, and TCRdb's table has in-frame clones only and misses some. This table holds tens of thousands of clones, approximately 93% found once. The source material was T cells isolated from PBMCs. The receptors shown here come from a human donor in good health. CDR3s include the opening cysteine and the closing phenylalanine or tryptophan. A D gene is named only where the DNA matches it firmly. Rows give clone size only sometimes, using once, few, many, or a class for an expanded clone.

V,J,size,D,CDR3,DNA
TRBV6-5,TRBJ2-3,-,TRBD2,CASSYFAGGGSDTQYF,TGTGCCAGCAGTTACTTTGCGGGAGGAGGGTCAGATACGCAGTATTTT
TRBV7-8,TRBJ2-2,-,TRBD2,CASSLTSGGTGELFF,TGTGCCAGCAGCTTGACTAGCGGGGGTACCGGGGAGCTGTTTTTT
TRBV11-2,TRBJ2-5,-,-,CASSFGETQYF,TGTGCCAGCAGCTTCGGGGAGACCCAGTACTTC
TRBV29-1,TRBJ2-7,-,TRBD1,CSVRDSSYYEQYF,TGCAGCGTTAGGGACAGTTCATACTACGAGCAGTACTTC
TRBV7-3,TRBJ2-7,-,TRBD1,CAPFGTGDLDEQYF,TGTGCCCCTTTCGGGACAGGGGACTTGGACGAGCAGTACTTC
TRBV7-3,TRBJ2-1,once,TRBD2,CASSMREGLNEQFF,TGTGCCAGCAGTATGAGGGAGGGCCTGAATGAGCAGTTCTTC
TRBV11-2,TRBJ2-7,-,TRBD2,CASSLAAGDVHYEQYF,TGTGCCAGCAGCTTAGCAGCGGGAGACGTTCATTACGAGCAGTACTTC
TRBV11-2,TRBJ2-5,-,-,CASSLGGGYQETQYF,TGTGCCAGCAGCTTAGGGGGAGGCTACCAAGAGACCCAGTACTTC
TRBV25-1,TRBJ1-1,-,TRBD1,CASSDGQGGTEAFF,TGTGCCAGCAGTGATGGACAGGGGGGCACTGAAGCTTTCTTT
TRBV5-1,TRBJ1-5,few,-,CASSLDVDGGSAQHF,TGCGCCAGCAGCTTGGATGTTGATGGGGGCTCGGCCCAGCATTTT
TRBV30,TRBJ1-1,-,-,CAWTRGTEAFF,TGTGCCTGGACAAGGGGGACTGAAGCTTTCTTT
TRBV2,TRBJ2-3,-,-,CASSDNNPRWSDTQYF,TGTGCCAGCAGTGATAATAACCCCCGGTGGTCGGATACGCAGTATTTT
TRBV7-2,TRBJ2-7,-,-,CASSLLGGELDEQYF,TGTGCCAGCAGCTTACTAGGGGGGGAATTGGACGAGCAGTACTTC
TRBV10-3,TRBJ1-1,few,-,CATGSNTEAFF,TGTGCCACGGGGTCGAACACTGAAGCTTTCTTT
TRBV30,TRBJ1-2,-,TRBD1,CAWSLSPSGTGADYTF,TGTGCCTGGAGTCTATCTCCTTCCGGGACAGGGGCTGACTACACCTTC
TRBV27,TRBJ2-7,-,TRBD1,CASSRALTGRFYEQYF,TGTGCCAGCAGCCGAGCTCTGACAGGGAGATTCTACGAGCAGTACTTC
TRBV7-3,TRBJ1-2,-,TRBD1,CASSYGQGHGYTF,TGTGCCAGCAGCTACGGACAGGGACACGGCTACACCTTC
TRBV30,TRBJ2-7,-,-,CAWSAGTWEQYF,TGTGCCTGGAGTGCGGGAACTTGGGAGCAGTACTTC
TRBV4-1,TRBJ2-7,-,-,CASSQELVYEQYF,TGCGCCAGCAGCCAAGAGTTAGTATACGAGCAGTACTTC
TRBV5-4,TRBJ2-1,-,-,CASSLYGGNEQFF,TGTGCCAGCAGCTTGTATGGCGGGAATGAGCAGTTCTTC
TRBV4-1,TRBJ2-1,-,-,CASSQGAIDYNEQFF,TGCGCCAGCAGCCAAGGAGCGATCGATTACAATGAGCAGTTCTTC
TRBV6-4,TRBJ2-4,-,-,CASPGLSGRGIQYF,-
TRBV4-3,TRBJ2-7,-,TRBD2,CASSQDRGLAGASYEQYF,TGCGCCAGCAGCCAAGATAGGGGACTAGCGGGAGCGAGTTACGAGCAGTACTTC
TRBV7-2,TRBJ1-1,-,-,CASSLQGQTEAFF,TGTGCCAGCAGCTTACAAGGACAGACTGAAGCTTTCTTT
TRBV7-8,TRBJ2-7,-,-,CASSSISVYEQYF,TGTGCCAGCAGCTCTATATCGGTATACGAGCAGTACTTC
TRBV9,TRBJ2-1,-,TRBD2,CASSDGTSGRANEQFF,TGTGCCAGCAGCGATGGGACTAGCGGGAGGGCAAATGAGCAGTTCTTC
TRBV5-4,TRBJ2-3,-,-,CASSLAGEGSYTDTQYF,TGTGCCAGCAGCTTGGCGGGAGAAGGGTCCTACACAGATACGCAGTATTTT
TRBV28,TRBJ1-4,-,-,CASSSRGADEKLFF,TGTGCCAGCAGCTCCAGGGGCGCAGATGAAAAACTGTTTTTT
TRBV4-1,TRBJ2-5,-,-,CASSLTFGAMAETQYF,TGCGCCAGCAGCCTCACTTTTGGAGCGATGGCGGAGACCCAGTACTTC
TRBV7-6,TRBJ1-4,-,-,CASSFLQGPKKLFF,TGTGCCAGCAGCTTCCTGCAGGGCCCCAAAAAACTGTTTTTT
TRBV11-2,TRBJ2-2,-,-,CASSPIVTGELFF,TGTGCCAGCAGCCCTATAGTGACCGGGGAGCTGTTTTTT
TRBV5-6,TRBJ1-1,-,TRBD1,CASSPGTGITEAFF,TGTGCCAGCAGCCCCGGGACAGGGATCACTGAAGCTTTCTTT
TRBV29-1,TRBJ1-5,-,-,CSPRQGTRLKQPQHF,TGCAGCCCTAGGCAGGGGACGCGTCTGAAACAGCCCCAGCATTTT
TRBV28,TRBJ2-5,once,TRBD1,CASSIPLPGQKETQYF,TGTGCCAGCAGCATCCCCCTACCGGGACAGAAAGAGACCCAGTACTTC
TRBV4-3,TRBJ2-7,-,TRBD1,CASSAGTGAYEQYF,TGCGCCAGCAGCGCCGGGACAGGAGCCTACGAGCAGTACTTC